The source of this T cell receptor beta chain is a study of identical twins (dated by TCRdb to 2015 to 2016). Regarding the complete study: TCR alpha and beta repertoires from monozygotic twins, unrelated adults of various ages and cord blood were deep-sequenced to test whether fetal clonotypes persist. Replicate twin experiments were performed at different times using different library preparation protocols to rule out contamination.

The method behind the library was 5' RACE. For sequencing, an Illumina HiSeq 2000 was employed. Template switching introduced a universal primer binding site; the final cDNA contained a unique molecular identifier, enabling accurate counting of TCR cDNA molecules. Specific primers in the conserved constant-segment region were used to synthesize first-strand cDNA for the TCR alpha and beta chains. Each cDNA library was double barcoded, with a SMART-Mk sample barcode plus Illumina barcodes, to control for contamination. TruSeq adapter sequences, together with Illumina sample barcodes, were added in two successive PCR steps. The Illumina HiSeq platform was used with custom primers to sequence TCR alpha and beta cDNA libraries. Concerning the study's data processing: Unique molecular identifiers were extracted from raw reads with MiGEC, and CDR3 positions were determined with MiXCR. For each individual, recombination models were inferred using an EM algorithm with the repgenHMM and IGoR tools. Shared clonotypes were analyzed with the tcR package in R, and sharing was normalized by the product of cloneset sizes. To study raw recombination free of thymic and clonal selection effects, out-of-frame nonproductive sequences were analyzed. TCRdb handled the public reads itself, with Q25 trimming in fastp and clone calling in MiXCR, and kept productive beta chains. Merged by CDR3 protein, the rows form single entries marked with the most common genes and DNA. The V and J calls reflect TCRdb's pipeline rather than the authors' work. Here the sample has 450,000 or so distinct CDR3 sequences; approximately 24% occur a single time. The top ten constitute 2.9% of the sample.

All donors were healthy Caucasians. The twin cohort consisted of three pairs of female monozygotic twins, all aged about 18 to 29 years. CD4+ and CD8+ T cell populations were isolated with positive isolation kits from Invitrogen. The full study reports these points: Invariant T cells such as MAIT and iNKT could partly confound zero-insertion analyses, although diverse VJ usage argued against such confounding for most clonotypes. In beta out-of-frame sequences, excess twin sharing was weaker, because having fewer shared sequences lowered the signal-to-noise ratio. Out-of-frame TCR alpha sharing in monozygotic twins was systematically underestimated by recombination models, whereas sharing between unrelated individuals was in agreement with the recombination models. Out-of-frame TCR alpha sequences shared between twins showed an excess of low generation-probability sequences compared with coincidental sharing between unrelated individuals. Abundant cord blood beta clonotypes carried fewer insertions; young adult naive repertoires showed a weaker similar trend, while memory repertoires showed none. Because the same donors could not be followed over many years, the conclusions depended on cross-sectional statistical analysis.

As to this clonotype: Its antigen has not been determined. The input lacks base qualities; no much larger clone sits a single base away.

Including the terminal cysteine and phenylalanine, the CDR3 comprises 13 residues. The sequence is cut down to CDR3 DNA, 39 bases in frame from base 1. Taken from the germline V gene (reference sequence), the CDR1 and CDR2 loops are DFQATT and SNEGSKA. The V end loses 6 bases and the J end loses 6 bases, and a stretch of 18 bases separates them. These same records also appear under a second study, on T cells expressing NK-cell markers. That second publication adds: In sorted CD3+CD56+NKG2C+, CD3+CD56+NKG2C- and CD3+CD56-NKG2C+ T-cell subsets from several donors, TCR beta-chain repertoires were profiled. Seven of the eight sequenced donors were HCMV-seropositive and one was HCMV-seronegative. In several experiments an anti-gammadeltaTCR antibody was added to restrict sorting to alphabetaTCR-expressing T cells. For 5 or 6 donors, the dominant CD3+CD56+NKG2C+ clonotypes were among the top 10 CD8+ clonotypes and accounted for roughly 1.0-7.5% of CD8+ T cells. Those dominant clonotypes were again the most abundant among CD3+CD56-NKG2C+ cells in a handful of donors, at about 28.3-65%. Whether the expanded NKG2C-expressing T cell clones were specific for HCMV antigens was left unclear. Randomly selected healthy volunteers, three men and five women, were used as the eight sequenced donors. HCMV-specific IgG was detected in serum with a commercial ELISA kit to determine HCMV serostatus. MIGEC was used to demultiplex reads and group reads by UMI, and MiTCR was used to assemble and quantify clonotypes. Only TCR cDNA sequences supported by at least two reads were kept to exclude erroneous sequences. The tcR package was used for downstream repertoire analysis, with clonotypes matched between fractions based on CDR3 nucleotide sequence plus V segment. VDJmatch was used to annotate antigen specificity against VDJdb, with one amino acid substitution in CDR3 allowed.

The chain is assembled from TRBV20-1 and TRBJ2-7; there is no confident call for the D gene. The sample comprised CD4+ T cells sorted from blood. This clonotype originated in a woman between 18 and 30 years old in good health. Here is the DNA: TGCAGTGCCCCTACCTTATTTGGGCTCGAGCAGTACTTC. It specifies CSAPTLFGLEQYF.